This T cell receptor (beta chain) was identified in a study of shared clonotypes between healthy human individuals. The wider study: A couple of women and a few men aged 18 to 49 made up the donors.

Execution of the assay was at deep level. Here immunoSEQ multiplex PCR was the method, and the copy in TCRdb shows in-frame clones only, minus some. The profile shows hundreds of thousands of clones, almost 97% of them singletons. Study conclusions and caveats: With few donors, the genetic and exposure-history diversity represented was limited.

Trimming removed 6 bases from V and 8 bases from J, with 14 bases in between. This CDR3 comprises 12 residues. Germline V lookup: CDR1 SGDLS, CDR2 YYNGEE. Recent acute infections and vaccinations were absent in the healthy HIV-negative adult donors. A note on this clone: The antigen remains unidentified.

The chain couples TRBV9 to TRBJ1-2; D remains ambiguous. The clonotype comes from a woman in her 30s in good health. Sequencing was performed on naive CD4+ T cells sorted from blood. Subset specified: CD45RA+ positively selected. This CDR3 reads CASTRPGNGYTF. The DNA for the CDR3 is TGTGCCAGCACCCGGCCGGGGAACGGCTACACCTTC. The whole variable domain, remainder taken from reference TRBV9 and TRBJ1-2, is DSGVTQTPKHLITATGQRVTLRCSPRSGDLSVYWYQQSLDQGLQFLIQYYNGEERAKGNILERFSAQQFPDLHSELNLSSLELGDSALYFCASTRPGNGYTFGSGTRLTVV.